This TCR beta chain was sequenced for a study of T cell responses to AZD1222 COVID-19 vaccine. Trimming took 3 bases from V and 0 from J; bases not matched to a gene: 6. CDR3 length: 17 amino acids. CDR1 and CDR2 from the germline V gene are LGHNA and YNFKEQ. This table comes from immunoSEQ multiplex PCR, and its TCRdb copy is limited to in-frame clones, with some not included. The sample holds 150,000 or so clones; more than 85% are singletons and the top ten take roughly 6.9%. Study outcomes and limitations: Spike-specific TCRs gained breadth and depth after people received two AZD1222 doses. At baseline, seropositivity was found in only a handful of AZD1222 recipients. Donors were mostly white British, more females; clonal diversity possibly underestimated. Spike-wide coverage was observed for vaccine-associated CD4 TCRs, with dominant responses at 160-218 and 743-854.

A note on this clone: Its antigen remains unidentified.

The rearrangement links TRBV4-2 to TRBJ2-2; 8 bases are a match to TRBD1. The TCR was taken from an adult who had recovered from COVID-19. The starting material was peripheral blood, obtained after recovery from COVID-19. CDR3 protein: CASSHPPQGANTGELFF. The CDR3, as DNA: TGTGCCAGCAGCCATCCCCCACAGGGGGCGAACACCGGGGAGCTGTTTTTT.